The 10 T cell receptor beta chains in this list originate from one sample, sequenced in a study of cytomegalovirus exposure and HLA in healthy donors. PCR used 60 Vbeta primers and 13 Jbeta primers. Here immunoSEQ multiplex PCR was the method, and the copy in TCRdb shows in-frame clones only, minus some. The data show around 180,000 clones, about 84% seen once. Sequencing input: PBMCs. The receptor set was obtained from a young man in good health and CMV-seronegative.

This rearrangement joins TRBV6-6 to TRBJ2-5, with 8 bases identical to TRBD1. With V trimmed by 7 bases and J by 5 bases, 15 bases remained unmatched. The CDR3 has 16 residues. CDR1 and CDR2 (germline): MNHNY, SVGAGI (reference sequence). Here the CDR3 DNA reads TGTGCCAGCAAAAGGCGGGAACAGGGGGACGGGGAGACCCAGTACTTC. This codes for CASKRREQGDGETQYF.

The chain joins TRBV5-1 to TRBJ2-2; D is possibly TRBD1 (6 bases). V was cut by 2 bases and J by 1 base, with 9 bases left in between. Germline V gene lookup returns CDR1 SGHRS and CDR2 YFSETQ. The CDR3 length is 15 residues. The CDR3 reads CASSLGDKNTGELFF. The CDR3 nucleotides read TGCGCCAGCAGCTTAGGGGACAAGAACACCGGGGAGCTGTTTTTT.

V is TRBV2 and J is TRBJ1-2; D unresolved. The CDR3 sequence is 12 residues long. The germline V gene has CDR1 SNHLY and CDR2 FYNNEI. V was trimmed by 8 bases and J by 4 bases, leaving 11 bases between them. As DNA, the CDR3 is TGTGCCAGCGGCCAGGAATTCTATGGCTACACCTTC. It specifies CASGQEFYGYTF.

The chain couples TRBV7-9 to TRBJ1-2, with no clear D. CDR3 length: 12 residues. The germline CDR1 and CDR2 sequences are SEHNR and FQNEAQ (reference sequence). Trimming shortened V by 5 bases and J by 7 bases, and 11 bases separated the two germline ends. The CDR3: CASSTGGGGYTF. As DNA, the CDR3 is TGTGCCAGCAGCACTGGCGGAGGTGGCTACACCTTC. Full variable domain (missing parts from reference TRBV7-9 and TRBJ1-2): DTGVSQNPRHKITKRGQNVTFRCDPISEHNRLYWYRQTLGQGPEFLTYFQNEAQLEKSRLLSDRFSAERPKGSFSTLEIQRTEQGDSAMYLCASSTGGGGYTFGSGTRLTVV.

V is TRBV28 and J is TRBJ1-6; 8 bases are a match to TRBD1. V was pared by 5 bases and J by 9 bases, with 6 bases of the junction left unmatched. This CDR3 is 14 amino acids long. Germline values: CDR1 MDHEN, CDR2 SYDVKM. CDR3 in amino acids: CASSIGTGGSPLHF. In nucleotides, the CDR3 is TGTGCCAGCAGTATAGGGACAGGAGGTTCACCCCTCCACTTT.

The rearrangement links TRBV15 to TRBJ1-5; the D is unclear. The CDR3 extends over 16 amino acids. Trimming left V 6 bases short and J 6 bases short, with 21 bases between. Germline V CDR1 and CDR2: LNHNV, YYDKDF (reference sequence). CDR3 DNA sequence: TGTGCCACCAGTAACATCGCGGGCGGGTTCGGTCAGCCCCAGCATTTT. The encoded protein is CATSNIAGGFGQPQHF.

The rearrangement links TRBV5-1 to TRBJ2-1, with a tentative D call TRBD1 (6 bases). V was trimmed by 2 bases and J by 8 bases, leaving 11 bases between them. Germline CDR1 SGHRS, CDR2 YFSETQ. The CDR3 has 13 residues. The DNA of the CDR3 is TGCGCCAGCAGCTTATACAGGGAGTATGAGCAGTTCTTC. This codes for CASSLYREYEQFF.

Regarding this clone: This specimen includes other DNA sequences encoding the same CDR3. The gene calls are TRBV2 and TRBJ2-1; 9 positions agree with TRBD2. Germline trimming cut 7 bases from V and 6 bases from J; bases unmatched to any gene: 7. There are 14 residues in the CDR3. Germline-derived CDR1 and CDR2 are SNHLY and FYNNEI. In DNA, the CDR3 is TGTGCCAGCACCCAAGCGGGGGGTCGCAATGAGCAGTTCTTC. Protein: CASTQAGGRNEQFF.

This chain joins TRBV4-2 and TRBJ1-4, with a tentative D call TRBD1 (5 bases). The CDR3 loop spans 16 amino acids. Germline CDR1 and CDR2: LGHNA and YNFKEQ. The germline V and J ends were trimmed by 0 bases and 1 base, with 9 bases remaining between them. In nucleotides, the CDR3 is TGTGCCAGCAGCCAAGAGGGGGGGAGAACTAATGAAAAACTGTTTTTT. Its protein product is CASSQEGGRTNEKLFF.

The genes are TRBV6-5 and TRBJ2-3; TRBD1 aligns across 8 bases. V lost 3 bases, J lost 0 bases, and 2 bases stayed unmatched. The CDR3 loop spans 15 amino acids. Germline V CDR1 and CDR2: MNHEY, SVGAGI. The CDR3 DNA reads TGTGCCAGCAGTTATCAGGGGGCCAGCACAGATACGCAGTATTTT. Its translation: CASSYQGASTDTQYF.